Below are 28 T cell receptor beta chains sequenced from a single sample in a study of Tregs in tolerant kidney transplant recipients. Profiling relied on immunoSEQ multiplex PCR, and the TCRdb table lists in-frame clones only, not all of them. The data show roughly 48,000 clones, and the top ten clones hold around 0.91%. Here the sequenced sample was CD4+ T cells from blood, taken before the transplant. These receptors were obtained from a human donor who received a combined kidney and bone marrow transplant.

The covered CDR3 bases are TGCGCCAGCAAACACAGCGGGAGAGAAGCAGAGACC. Protein product: CASKHSGREAET. The whole CDR3 sequence reads CASKHSGREAETQYF. The V gene is TRBV5-1, the J gene TRBJ2-5, with TRBD2 identical over 8 bases. The read falls 3 residues short of the CDR3 end, and the missing part is taken from the germline J gene. Trimming at V came to 6 bases and at J to 4 bases, leaving 11 bases not matched to a gene. CDR1 is SGHRS, CDR2 YFSETQ, per germline. The CDR3 spans 15 residues.

In the case of this clone: The read halts 3 residues ahead of the CDR3 end, with the missing end drawn from the germline J gene. This chain links TRBV2 with TRBJ2-7; 10 nucleotides agree with TRBD2. Per germline, CDR1 SNHLY and CDR2 FYNNEI. Trimming cost V 2 bases and J 5 bases; bases outside gene matches: 6. The CDR3 covers 15 residues. The covered CDR3 bases are TGTGCCAGCAGTGAATGGTCTAGCGGGAGCCACGAG. Translation: CASSEWSSGSHE. From start to end, the CDR3 is CASSEWSSGSHEQYF.

A remark on this clone: The read stops 3 residues short of the end of the CDR3; the missing end is completed from the germline J gene. V and J are TRBV7-2 and TRBJ2-7; possible D gene TRBD2, 6 bases. CDR1 and CDR2 (germline): SGHTA, FQGNSA. With 6 bases removed from V and 0 bases from J, the gap between germline ends came to 15 bases. This CDR3 is 15 amino acids long. The part of the CDR3 DNA that was read is TGTGCCAGCAGGGCCGGGAGCGGACCCTCCTACGAG. Protein: CASRAGSGPSYE. The entire CDR3 sequence reads CASRAGSGPSYEQYF.

Remarks on this clone: The read falls 3 residues short of the CDR3 end, and the missing part is taken from the germline J gene. The rearrangement uses TRBV7-2 and TRBJ2-1, with 8 bases that match TRBD1. This CDR3 comprises 14 residues. Losses at the gene ends were 3 bases for V and 2 bases for J; bases not matched to a gene: 0. The germline CDR1 and CDR2 sequences are SGHTA and FQGNSA. CDR3: CASSLDRAYNEQFF. The DNA read from the CDR3 is TGTGCCAGCAGCTTGGACAGGGCCTACAATGAG.

Comments on this clone: The read gets to within 3 residues of the CDR3 end, and the germline J gene fills in the rest. The rearrangement joins TRBV18 to TRBJ2-3; 9 bases map to TRBD2. Germline V gene sequence: CDR1 KGHSH, CDR2 LQKENI. The CDR3 length is 16 residues. J lost 2 bases, V lost 2 bases, and 5 bases had no gene match. The CDR3 protein is CASSPAAGGPTDTQYF. The CDR3 DNA, read in part, is TGTGCCAGCTCACCAGCGGCGGGAGGGCCCACAGATACG.

Notes on this clone: With the read ending 3 residues before the CDR3 end, the germline J gene is used to fill in that end. The chain carries TRBV19 and TRBJ1-5, with 7 positions matching TRBD1. The V segment lost 3 bases and the J segment 2 bases; nucleotides outside the gene matches: 19. The CDR3 contains 20 residues. Germline assignment: CDR1 LNHDA and CDR2 SQIVND (reference sequence). Here the CDR3 reads CASSMPPYRGIGARNQPQHF. Partial CDR3 DNA: TGTGCCAGTAGTATGCCTCCGTACAGGGGAATTGGGGCTCGCAATCAGCCC.

With regard to this clone: The read falls 3 residues short of the CDR3 end, and the missing part is taken from the germline J gene. The chain employs TRBV20-1 and TRBJ2-4; D may be TRBD2 (5 bases). The germline CDR1 and CDR2 sequences are DFQATT and SNEGSKA (reference sequence). The CDR3 spans 15 residues. Between the trimmed V and J ends, which lost 5 bases and 5 bases, there was a span of 19 bases. The CDR3 region is CSASPSILRENIQYF. Partial CDR3 DNA: TGCAGTGCTTCTCCGTCAATATTGAGGGAAAACATT.

In the case of this clone: The CDR3 end falls 3 residues outside the read, so it is completed with the germline J gene. V and J are TRBV7-6 and TRBJ2-7; 9 nucleotides match TRBD1. V shed 5 bases, J shed 4 bases, and the junction held 6 bases outside the gene matches. This CDR3 comprises 14 residues. Germline loops: CDR1 SGHVS, CDR2 FNYEAQ. The sequenced CDR3 bases are TGTGCCAGCAGCCCGGGGACAGGGAAATACGAG. This sequence encodes CASSPGTGKYE. Given in full, the CDR3 is CASSPGTGKYEQYF.

As concerns this clone: The read ends 3 residues shy of where the CDR3 ends; the end is completed using the germline J gene. This chain links TRBV18 with TRBJ2-2; TRBD2 aligns across 9 bases. The trim removed 1 base at V and 1 base at J, leaving 7 bases unmatched. The germline CDR1 and CDR2 sequences are KGHSH and LQKENI. This CDR3 has 18 residues. This CDR3 reads CASSPQVTSGLNTGELFF. The sequenced CDR3 bases are TGTGCCAGCTCACCACAGGTGACTAGCGGATTGAACACCGGGGAG.

As to this clone: The read halts 3 residues ahead of the CDR3 end, with the missing end drawn from the germline J gene. The V gene is TRBV2, the J gene TRBJ2-2; possibly TRBD1 for D (6 bases). The CDR3 is 14 residues long. The V and J ends lost 7 bases and 2 bases respectively, with 11 bases between them. Germline-derived CDR1 and CDR2 are SNHLY and FYNNEI. The CDR3 sequence is CASNGDTNTGELFF. CDR3 DNA, as far as it was read: TGTGCCAGCAACGGGGACACTAACACCGGGGAG.

To note about this clone: The sequence runs out 3 residues before the end of the CDR3; the remainder is reconstructed from the germline J gene. This rearrangement joins TRBV30 to TRBJ2-7; D possibly corresponds to TRBD2 (6 bases). The CDR3 loop spans 13 amino acids. With 1 base removed from V and 5 bases from J, the gap between germline ends came to 12 bases. Per the germline V gene, CDR1 is GTSNPN and CDR2 is SVGIG (reference sequence). Partial CDR3 DNA: TGTGCCTGGAGTGGGGCGGGATCCCACGAG. This codes for CAWSGAGSHE. The entire CDR3 protein reads CAWSGAGSHEQYF.

For this clone: The read gets to within 3 residues of the CDR3 end, and the germline J gene fills in the rest. The chain joins TRBV5-1 to TRBJ2-7; TRBD2 matches 11 bases. The length of the CDR3 is 15 residues. V gave up 4 bases and J gave up 3 bases; unmatched junction bases: 6. Germline values: CDR1 SGHRS, CDR2 YFSETQ. The DNA read from the CDR3 is TGCGCCAGCAGCAAAACTAGCGGGAGTATCTACGAG. It specifies CASSKTSGSIYE. The whole CDR3 reads CASSKTSGSIYEQYF.

Concerning this clone itself: The CDR3 end falls 3 residues outside the read, so it is completed with the germline J gene. This chain connects TRBV20-1 to TRBJ2-3, with 7 bases lining up with TRBD2. The germline V gene encodes CDR1 DFQATT and CDR2 SNEGSKA (reference sequence). The CDR3 sequence is 14 residues long. V lost 4 bases to trimming and J lost 6 bases; unmatched junction nucleotides: 10. The CDR3 protein is CSAKMGGLFDTQYF. The sequenced CDR3 bases are TGCAGTGCTAAAATGGGGGGGTTATTTGATACG.

A word on this clone: With the read ending 3 residues before the CDR3 end, the germline J gene is used to fill in that end. The genes are TRBV7-6 and TRBJ2-5, with 10 bases identical to TRBD2. Germline trimming cut 3 bases from V and 3 bases from J; bases unmatched to any gene: 10. The CDR3 spans 17 residues. The V gene's germline CDR1 is SGHVS and CDR2 FNYEAQ. This CDR3 reads CASSFVRTSGAKETQYF. Incomplete CDR3 DNA: TGTGCCAGCAGCTTCGTCCGGACTAGCGGAGCGAAAGAGACC.

For this clone: The germline gene is not matched at one end of the junction; a read error may be the cause. The missing CDR3 end, 3 residues past where the read stops, is filled in from the germline J gene. The genes are TRBV4-2 and TRBJ1-4, with TRBD1 as a possible D gene (5 bases). CDR3 length: 16 amino acids. Germline V lookup: CDR1 LGHNA, CDR2 YNFKEQ. The CDR3 protein is CASSQGSNRPNEKLFF. The CDR3 bases that were read are TGCGCCAGCAGCCAAGGGTCAAACAGGCCTAATGAAAAA.

Points on this clone: Read data end 3 residues before the CDR3 end; the end is taken from the germline J gene. The V gene is TRBV18, the J gene TRBJ1-4; 11 nucleotides line up with TRBD1. The CDR3 extends over 15 amino acids. J gave up 7 bases and V 3 bases, and 4 bases lay outside the gene matches. In germline, CDR1 is KGHSH, CDR2 LQKENI. Incomplete CDR3 DNA: TGTGCCAGCTCACCCGCTGGACAGGGGGCTGAAAAA. Amino acids: CASSPAGQGAEK. The complete CDR3 sequence is CASSPAGQGAEKLFF.

Concerning this clone: The missing CDR3 end, 3 residues past where the read stops, is filled in from the germline J gene. This chain joins TRBV7-9 and TRBJ1-2; D is ambiguous. The V end lost 1 base, the J end lost 1 base, and 10 bases lay between the germline ends. The CDR3 spans 15 residues. The germline V gene has CDR1 SEHNR and CDR2 FQNEAQ (reference sequence). The CDR3 loop reads CASSLGAGDNYGYTF. CDR3 bases read: TGTGCCAGCAGCTTAGGAGCAGGAGATAACTATGGC.

Remarks on this clone: The read terminates 3 residues ahead of where the CDR3 ends, so the germline J gene completes it. The chain carries TRBV7-2 and TRBJ2-3; D ambiguous. V shed 3 bases and J shed 0 bases, with 4 bases lying between them. Germline V gene sequence: CDR1 SGHTA, CDR2 FQGNSA. The CDR3 runs to 13 residues. The sequenced part of the CDR3 DNA is TGTGCCAGCAGCTTCGGGAGCACAGATACG. Protein product: CASSFGSTDT. The entire CDR3 is CASSFGSTDTQYF.

Concerning this clone: Sequencing ends 3 residues short of the CDR3 end; the germline J gene provides the rest. V gene TRBV2 combines with J gene TRBJ1-5; tentative D call: TRBD1 (6 bases). The CDR3 sequence is 14 residues long. In germline, CDR1 is SNHLY, CDR2 FYNNEI. V was trimmed by 6 bases and J by 6 bases, leaving 15 bases between them. The CDR3 sequence is CASSGSGVGQPQHF. The CDR3 DNA, read in part, is TGTGCCAGCAGCGGATCAGGGGTAGGTCAGCCC.

On this clone: The CDR3 end lies 3 residues beyond the end of the read and is filled in from the germline J gene. The chain recombines TRBV30 with TRBJ1-1; TRBD1 might be the D (5 bases). Germline assignment: CDR1 GTSNPN and CDR2 SVGIG (reference sequence). Trimming shortened V by 3 bases and J by 0 bases, and 8 bases separated the two germline ends. The CDR3 extends over 13 amino acids. This CDR3 reads CAWSGGMNTEAFF. The DNA read from the CDR3 is TGTGCCTGGAGCGGGGGAATGAACACTGAA.

The CDR3 sequence: CASSLGTAPDTQYF. CDR3 DNA, as far as it was read: TGTGCCAGCAGCTTAGGGACAGCGCCAGATACG. V gene TRBV7-6 combines with J gene TRBJ2-3; maybe TRBD1 (6 bases). The read stops 3 residues short of the end of the CDR3; the missing end is completed from the germline J gene. This CDR3 region has 14 residues. V lost 1 base and J 4 bases, leaving 9 bases between the germline ends. Per the germline V gene, CDR1 is SGHVS and CDR2 is FNYEAQ.

Concerning this clone: The read gets to within 3 residues of the CDR3 end, and the germline J gene fills in the rest. The gene calls are TRBV7-2 and TRBJ2-3; 9 positions agree with TRBD1. Germline V gene data show CDR1 as SGHTA and CDR2 as FQGNSA. This CDR3 comprises 15 residues. Incomplete CDR3 DNA: TGTGCCAGCAGCGCGGGACAGGGTTTAGGGGTAACG. Protein: CASSAGQGLGVT. From start to end, the CDR3 is CASSAGQGLGVTQYF.

Of note for this clone: The read comes to an end 3 residues before the CDR3 does, leaving the germline J gene to fill in the end. The rearrangement joins TRBV5-1 to TRBJ2-5; D is ambiguous. Germline loops: CDR1 SGHRS, CDR2 YFSETQ. With 4 bases removed from V and 2 bases from J, the gap between germline ends came to 3 bases. The CDR3 runs to 11 residues. The CDR3 bases that were read are TGCGCCAGCAGCCAACAAGAGACC. Its protein is CASSQQET. Given in full, the CDR3 is CASSQQETQYF.

Turning to this clone: With the read ending 3 residues before the CDR3 end, the germline J gene is used to fill in that end. The chain has TRBV20-1 and TRBJ2-1; 11 positions agree with TRBD2. Germline trimming cut 1 base from V and 5 bases from J; bases unmatched to any gene: 7. Germline V gene lookup returns CDR1 DFQATT and CDR2 SNEGSKA (reference sequence). This CDR3 contains 16 residues. Here the CDR3 reads CSARVRLAGGNNEQFF. The CDR3 DNA, read in part, is TGCAGTGCTAGAGTCCGGCTAGCGGGAGGAAACAATGAG.

As to this clone: The read gets to within 3 residues of the CDR3 end, and the germline J gene fills in the rest. The V call is TRBV28, the J call TRBJ1-5; D is unresolved. Germline CDR1 reads MDHEN; CDR2 reads SYDVKM. The CDR3 sequence is 13 residues long. Here the CDR3 reads CASSRTGGEPQHF. CDR3 DNA, as far as it was read: TGTGCCAGCAGCCGGACTGGCGGGGAACCC.

Remarks on this clone: The CDR3 end falls 3 residues outside the read, so it is completed with the germline J gene. The chain carries TRBV5-1 and TRBJ2-3; 13 bases are shared with TRBD2. V was pared by 3 bases and J by 2 bases, with 3 bases of the junction left unmatched. The CDR3 contains 16 residues. CDR1 SGHRS and CDR2 YFSETQ come from the germline V gene. The sequenced part of the CDR3 DNA is TGCGCCAGCAGCTCGGGACTAGCGGGATCCACAGATACG. Translating gives CASSSGLAGSTDT. The whole CDR3 sequence is CASSSGLAGSTDTQYF.

About this clone: The CDR3 is cut off 3 residues early in the read; its end comes from the germline J gene. The chain is built from TRBV7-3 and TRBJ1-6; perhaps TRBD1 as D (5 bases). CDR1 is SGHTA, CDR2 FQGTGA, per germline. This CDR3 has 15 residues. Deletions cut 4 bases from V and 10 bases from J, with 17 bases between. CDR3 bases read: TGTGCCAGCAGCTCGACCGGGATCGGGGGATCACCC. Translating it yields CASSSTGIGGSP. The whole CDR3 is CASSSTGIGGSPLHF.

Concerning this clone itself: The read halts 3 residues ahead of the CDR3 end, with the missing end drawn from the germline J gene. V gene TRBV30 combines with J gene TRBJ2-3; 11 bases align to TRBD1. The germline V gene has CDR1 GTSNPN and CDR2 SVGIG (reference sequence). Germline trimming cut 1 base from V and 1 base from J; bases unmatched to any gene: 4. The CDR3 spans 16 residues. The sequenced CDR3 bases are TGTGCCTGGAGTGCGGGACAGGGGGGTGGCACAGATACG. It codes for CAWSAGQGGGTDT. The entire CDR3 sequence reads CAWSAGQGGGTDTQYF.